Below are 24 T cell receptor beta chains sequenced from a single sample in a study of cytomegalovirus exposure and HLA in healthy donors. With 60 Vbeta and 13 Jbeta primers, the PCR was carried out. Produced via immunoSEQ multiplex PCR; TCRdb's table is partial and in-frame only. Here the sample spans under 80,000 clones, roughly 75% being singletons. Sequencing was carried out using PBMCs. The receptors here all came from a woman aged 25 to 39 in good health and CMV-seronegative.

The chain joins TRBV10-2 to TRBJ1-1; D gene uncertain. V dropped 4 bases and J dropped 0 bases, with 12 bases sitting between them. There are 15 residues in the CDR3. Germline values: CDR1 WSHSY, CDR2 SAAADI. CDR3 in DNA: TGCGCCAGCAGTGGCTATTCAACTATGAACACTGAAGCTTTCTTT. This codes for CASSGYSTMNTEAFF.

V and J are TRBV5-1 and TRBJ1-6; 7 nucleotides match TRBD1. The CDR3 is made up of 15 amino acids. CDR1 is SGHRS and CDR2 is YFSETQ in the germline V gene. V lost 1 base, J lost 10 bases, and 8 bases stayed unmatched. The CDR3 DNA follows: TGCGCCAGCAGCTTGACCCAGGGGGAAGGATCACCCCTCCACTTT. Translated, it gives CASSLTQGEGSPLHF.

The chain carries TRBV5-4 and TRBJ2-2; possibly TRBD2 for D (5 bases). The CDR3 length is 15 residues. Germline CDR1 and CDR2: SGHNT and YYREEE (reference sequence). V was shortened by 4 bases and J by 5 bases, with 15 bases between the two germline ends. DNA of the CDR3: TGTGCCAGCAGCCTCTCCGGGATTTCTACCGGGGAGCTGTTTTTT. This sequence encodes CASSLSGISTGELFF.

This clone was recorded only once. Distinct nucleotide sequences in the sample also encode this CDR3. The genes are TRBV5-1 and TRBJ1-1; D gene ambiguous. The germline V gene encodes CDR1 SGHRS and CDR2 YFSETQ. The CDR3 has 14 residues. V lost 4 bases, J lost 0 bases, and 10 bases lay in between. The CDR3 reads CASSPDTLNTEAFF. CDR3 in DNA: TGCGCCAGCAGCCCTGACACTTTGAACACTGAAGCTTTCTTT.

J is TRBJ2-5 and V is TRBV7-2, with TRBD1 matching over 9 bases. V gave up 3 bases and J gave up 3 bases; unmatched junction bases: 5. The CDR3 is 15 amino acids. Germline assignment: CDR1 SGHTA and CDR2 FQGNSA. CDR3 nucleotide sequence: TGTGCCAGCAGCTTTATCGGGACAGGGAAAGAGACCCAGTACTTC. Encoded protein: CASSFIGTGKETQYF.

The rearrangement links TRBV30 to TRBJ2-7; a weak D match, TRBD2 (6 bases). This CDR3 region has 15 residues. CDR1 is GTSNPN and CDR2 is SVGIG in the germline V gene (reference sequence). V was pared by 0 bases and J by 0 bases, with 12 bases between. This CDR3 is CAWSVSSASSYEQYF. The CDR3 DNA sequence: TGTGCCTGGAGTGTTTCTAGCGCCTCCTCCTACGAGCAGTACTTC.

The V call is TRBV28, the J call TRBJ1-1, with a possible D match to TRBD1 (6 bases). CDR3 length: 14 residues. Trimming shortened V by 7 bases and J by 6 bases, and 18 bases separated the two germline ends. Germline CDR1 reads MDHEN; CDR2 reads SYDVKM. The CDR3 sequence is CASTRRGGTAEAFF. The DNA for the CDR3 is TGTGCCAGCACCCGAAGGGGGGGAACGGCTGAAGCTTTCTTT. Drawing the rest from reference TRBV28 and TRBJ1-1, the complete variable domain is DVKVTQSSRYLVKRTGEKVFLECVQDMDHENMFWYRQDPGLGLRLIYFSYDVKMKEKGDIPEGYSVSREKKERFSLILESASTNQTSMYLCASTRRGGTAEAFFGQGTRLTVV.

This chain uses TRBV27 with TRBJ2-2, with 9 bases fitting TRBD1. CDR1 and CDR2 from the germline V gene are MNHEY and SMNVEV (reference sequence). V shed 8 bases, J shed 1 base, and the junction held 2 bases outside the gene matches. This CDR3 region has 14 residues. The chain's CDR3 is CASRDRVNTGELFF. Written as DNA, the CDR3 is TGTGCCAGCCGGGACAGGGTGAACACCGGGGAGCTGTTTTTT.

The chain has TRBV10-3 and TRBJ2-1, with D possibly being TRBD2 (6 bases). Germline V gives CDR1 ENHRY, CDR2 SYGVKD. The V and J ends lost 4 bases and 6 bases respectively, with 28 bases between them. CDR3 size: 19 residues. CDR3 nucleotides: TGTGCCATCAGTGGTACTGTGCTCTCGGACTACAGAAAGGTCAATGAGCAGTTCTTC. This codes for CAISGTVLSDYRKVNEQFF.

The V and J genes are TRBV20-1 and TRBJ1-1, with TRBD1 matching over 8 bases. In germline, CDR1 is DFQATT, CDR2 SNEGSKA (reference sequence). V shed 5 bases and J 8 bases; nucleotides not matched to a gene: 4. CDR3 length equals 11 residues. CDR3 amino acids: CSAPDRGEAFF. DNA of the CDR3: TGCAGTGCTCCCGACAGGGGAGAAGCTTTCTTT.

The rearrangement joins TRBV19 to TRBJ2-1, with TRBD1 identical over 7 bases. J was trimmed by 9 bases and V by 5 bases; bases with no gene match: 10. Germline assignment: CDR1 LNHDA and CDR2 SQIVND (reference sequence). CDR3 size: 14 residues. CDR3 DNA: TGTGCCAGTAGTTATCGGGACAGAATCCGTGAGCAGTTCTTC. Translating gives CASSYRDRIREQFF.

This clone showed up just a few times. The J gene is TRBJ2-5, the V gene TRBV27; D remains ambiguous. There are 13 residues in the CDR3. V shed 4 bases and J shed 5 bases, with 11 bases lying between them. The germline V gene has CDR1 MNHEY and CDR2 SMNVEV (reference sequence). The CDR3 loop is CASSSGLRETQYF. In DNA, the CDR3 is TGTGCCAGCAGTTCGGGTCTCCGGGAGACCCAGTACTTC.

The chain joins TRBV19 to TRBJ1-5; 10 nucleotides line up with TRBD1. Unmatched junction bases numbered 4, after V lost 4 bases and J lost 1 base. This CDR3 is built from 16 residues. Germline assignment: CDR1 LNHDA and CDR2 SQIVND (reference sequence). This CDR3 is CASSKGQGQSNQPQHF. In DNA, the CDR3 is TGTGCCAGTAGTAAGGGACAGGGGCAGAGCAATCAGCCCCAGCATTTT.

The chain is built from TRBV29-1 and TRBJ2-1, with 7 bases aligning to TRBD2. The CDR3 has 18 residues. Germline trimming cut 0 bases from V and 2 bases from J; bases unmatched to any gene: 13. Germline values: CDR1 SQVTM, CDR2 ANQGSEA. The CDR3 nucleotides read TGCAGCGTTGAAGAAGCCCTAGGACTGGCGGGAGCCTACAATGAGCAGTTCTTC. Its protein product is CSVEEALGLAGAYNEQFF.

The chain recombines TRBV7-9 with TRBJ2-7, with 9 bases that match TRBD2. Trimming removed 7 bases from V and 3 bases from J; junction bases left unmatched: 19. Germline V CDR1 and CDR2: SEHNR, FQNEAQ (reference sequence). The CDR3 sequence is 18 residues long. This chain's CDR3 is CASTRAVQASGVNYEQYF. Written as DNA, the CDR3 is TGTGCCAGCACCCGGGCGGTCCAGGCTAGCGGGGTTAACTACGAGCAGTACTTC.

J is TRBJ2-5 and V is TRBV5-1; 9 bases agree with TRBD2. V lost 6 bases, J lost 2 bases, and 14 bases stayed unmatched. Per germline, CDR1 SGHRS and CDR2 YFSETQ. This CDR3 contains 17 residues. CDR3 sequence (DNA): TGCGCCAGCACCATAGGTCGGACTAGCGACCCACAAGAGACCCAGTACTTC. Protein product: CASTIGRTSDPQETQYF.

This clone was seen only a few times. This chain connects TRBV11-3 to TRBJ2-1; the match to TRBD2 covers 15 bases. The CDR3 contains 20 residues. J gave up 0 bases and V 3 bases, and 9 bases lay outside the gene matches. From germline, CDR1 is SGHNT and CDR2 YENEEA. The CDR3 nucleotides read TGTGCCAGCAGCTTCACCGGACTAGCGGGAGGGAGCAGCTCCTACAATGAGCAGTTCTTC. Translation: CASSFTGLAGGSSSYNEQFF.

The CDR3 reads CASSANGEEKLFF. The CDR3 DNA follows: TGTGCCAGCAGTGCTAACGGGGAGGAAAAACTGTTTTTT. This rearrangement joins TRBV2 to TRBJ1-4; D is unclear. With 4 bases removed from V and 8 bases from J, the gap between germline ends came to 11 bases. This CDR3 spans 13 amino acids. CDR1 and CDR2 from the germline V gene are SNHLY and FYNNEI. The whole variable domain, remainder taken from reference TRBV2 and TRBJ1-4, is EPEVTQTPSHQVTQMGQEVILRCVPISNHLYFYWYRQILGQKVEFLVSFYNNEISEKSEIFDDQFSVERPDGSNFTLKIRSTKLEDSAMYFCASSANGEEKLFFGSGTQLSVL.

This clone was detected once. At one end, the junction sequence differs from germline, possibly due to a read error. The chain carries TRBV7-9 and TRBJ1-1, with D tentatively TRBD1 (6 bases). CDR1 SEHNR and CDR2 FQNEAQ come from the germline V gene (reference sequence). The CDR3 covers 17 residues. CDR3 residues: CSSTSQRLGGRNTEAFF. Written as DNA, the CDR3 is TGTTCCAGCACCTCTCAGAGGTTGGGGGGGCGGAACACTGAAGCTTTCTTT. Full variable domain (rest looked up from reference TRBV7-9 and TRBJ1-1): DTGVSQNPRHKITKRGQNVTFRCDPISEHNRLYWYRQTLGQGPEFLTYFQNEAQLEKSRLLSDRFSAERPKGSFSTLEIQRTEQGDSAMYLCSSTSQRLGGRNTEAFFGQGTRLTVV.

The rearrangement uses TRBV5-4 and TRBJ2-1; 8 bases fit TRBD2. The V gene end was trimmed by 4 bases and the J gene end by 5 bases; junction bases not matched to a gene: 2. In germline, CDR1 is SGHNT, CDR2 YYREEE (reference sequence). CDR3 length: 13 amino acids. The CDR3 DNA reads as TGTGCCAGCAGCAGGGGACTAGACAATGAGCAGTTCTTC. Translated, it gives CASSRGLDNEQFF.

This sequence joins TRBV14 and TRBJ2-5; 10 bases are a match to TRBD1. The CDR3 covers 14 residues. Germline-derived CDR1 and CDR2 are SGHDN and FVKESK. V lost 3 bases and J lost 2; bases outside the gene matches: 0. Here the CDR3 reads CASSQDRGQETQYF. Here the CDR3 DNA reads TGTGCCAGCAGCCAGGACAGGGGGCAAGAGACCCAGTACTTC.

This clone was counted once. The V call is TRBV6-5, the J call TRBJ1-1; D possibly corresponds to TRBD1 (6 bases). Trimming pared 7 bases from V and 0 bases from J, leaving 12 bases between. CDR3 length equals 14 residues. Germline V gene lookup returns CDR1 MNHEY and CDR2 SVGAGI. The CDR3 DNA is TGTGCCAGCACCCAACAGGGTGTGAACACTGAAGCTTTCTTT. Amino acid sequence: CASTQQGVNTEAFF.

A few counts support this clone. Possible read error: a much larger clone is one base away. V usage is TRBV29-1 and J usage is TRBJ1-2; D not certain. The CDR3 length is 12 residues. Germline CDR1 and CDR2: SQVTM and ANQGSEA. Trimming stripped 3 bases from V and 7 bases from J, with 12 bases between. CDR3: CSVDAQAGGYTF. Here the CDR3 DNA reads TGCAGCGTTGATGCGCAGGCCGGTGGCTACACCTTC.

The chain uses TRBV29-1 and TRBJ2-5; 11 bases line up with TRBD2. Per germline, CDR1 SQVTM and CDR2 ANQGSEA. V shed 5 bases, J shed 4 bases, and the junction held 3 bases outside the gene matches. The CDR3 has 13 residues. Here the CDR3 reads CSVNLAGGETQYF. CDR3 nucleotide sequence: TGCAGCGTTAATCTAGCGGGAGGAGAGACCCAGTACTTC.